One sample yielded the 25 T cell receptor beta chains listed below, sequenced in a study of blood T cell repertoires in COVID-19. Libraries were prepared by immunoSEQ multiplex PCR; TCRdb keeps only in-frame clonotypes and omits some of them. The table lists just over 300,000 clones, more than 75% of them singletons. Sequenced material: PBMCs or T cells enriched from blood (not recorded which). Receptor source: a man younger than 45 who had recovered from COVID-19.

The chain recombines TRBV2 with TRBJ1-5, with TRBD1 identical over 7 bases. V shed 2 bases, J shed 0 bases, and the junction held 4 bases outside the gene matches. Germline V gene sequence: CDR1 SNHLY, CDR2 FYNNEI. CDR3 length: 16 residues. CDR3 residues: CASSEPRGVSNQPQHF. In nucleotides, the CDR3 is TGTGCCAGCAGTGAACCCAGGGGGGTTAGCAATCAGCCCCAGCATTTT.

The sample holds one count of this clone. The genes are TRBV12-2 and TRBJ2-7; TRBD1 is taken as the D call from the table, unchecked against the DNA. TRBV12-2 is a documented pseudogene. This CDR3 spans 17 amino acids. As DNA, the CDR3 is TGTGCAAGTCGTCAAGACAGGCCCCATCTGTCTGACTACGAGCAGTACTTC. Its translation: CASRQDRPHLSDYEQYF.

The CDR3 region is CASSQVQSRTGGLNEQYF. The CDR3 coding sequence is TGCGCCAGCAGCCAAGTTCAATCCCGGACAGGGGGATTGAACGAGCAGTACTTC. The chain employs TRBV4-1 and TRBJ2-7; 10 bases fit TRBD1. Germline V gene lookup returns CDR1 MGHRA and CDR2 YSYEKL. With V trimmed by 1 base and J by 5 bases, 14 bases remained unmatched. The CDR3 loop spans 18 amino acids.

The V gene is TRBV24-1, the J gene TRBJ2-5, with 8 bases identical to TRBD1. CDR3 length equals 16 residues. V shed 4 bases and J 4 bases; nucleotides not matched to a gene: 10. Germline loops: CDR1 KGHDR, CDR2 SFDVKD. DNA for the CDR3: TGTGCCACCAGTGACCCGGCGCGCAGGGGGCTAGAGACCCAGTACTTC. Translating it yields CATSDPARRGLETQYF.

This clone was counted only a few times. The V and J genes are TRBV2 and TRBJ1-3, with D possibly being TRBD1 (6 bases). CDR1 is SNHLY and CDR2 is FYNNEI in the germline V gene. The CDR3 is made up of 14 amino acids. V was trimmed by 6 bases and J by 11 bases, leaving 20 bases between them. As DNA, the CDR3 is TGTGCCAGCAGCCTGGGACACGGGCGGAAGGCCATATATTTT. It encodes CASSLGHGRKAIYF.

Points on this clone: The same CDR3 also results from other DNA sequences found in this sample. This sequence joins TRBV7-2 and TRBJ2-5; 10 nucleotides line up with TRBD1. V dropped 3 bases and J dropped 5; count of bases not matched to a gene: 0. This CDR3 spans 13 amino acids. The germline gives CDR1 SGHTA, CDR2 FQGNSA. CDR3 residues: CASSLGQGETQYF. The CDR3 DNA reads TGTGCCAGCAGCTTGGGACAGGGGGAGACCCAGTACTTC. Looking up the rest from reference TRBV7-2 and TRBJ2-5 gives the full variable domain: GAGVSQSPSNKVTEKGKDVELRCDPISGHTALYWYRQSLGQGLEFLIYFQGNSAPDKSGLPSDRFSAERTGGSVSTLTIQRTQQEDSAVYLCASSLGQGETQYFGPGTRLLVL.

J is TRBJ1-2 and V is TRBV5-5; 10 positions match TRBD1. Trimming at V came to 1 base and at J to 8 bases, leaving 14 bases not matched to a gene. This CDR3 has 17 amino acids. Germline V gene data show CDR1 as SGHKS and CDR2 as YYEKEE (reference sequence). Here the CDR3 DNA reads TGTGCCAGCAGCTTGTATTTACCGGGACAGGGGACGAAGGGCTACACCTTC. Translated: CASSLYLPGQGTKGYTF.

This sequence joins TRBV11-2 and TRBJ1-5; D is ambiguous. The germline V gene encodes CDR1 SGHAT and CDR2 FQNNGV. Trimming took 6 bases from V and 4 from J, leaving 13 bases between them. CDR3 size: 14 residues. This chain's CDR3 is CASSYQAGNQPQHF. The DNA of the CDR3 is TGTGCCAGCAGTTACCAGGCGGGTAATCAGCCCCAGCATTTT.

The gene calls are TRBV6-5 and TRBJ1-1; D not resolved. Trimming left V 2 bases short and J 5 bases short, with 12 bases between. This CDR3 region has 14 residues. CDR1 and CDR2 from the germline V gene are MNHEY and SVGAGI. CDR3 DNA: TGTGCCAGCAGTTACGGCGGGCCGGGGACTGAAGCTTTCTTT. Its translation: CASSYGGPGTEAFF.

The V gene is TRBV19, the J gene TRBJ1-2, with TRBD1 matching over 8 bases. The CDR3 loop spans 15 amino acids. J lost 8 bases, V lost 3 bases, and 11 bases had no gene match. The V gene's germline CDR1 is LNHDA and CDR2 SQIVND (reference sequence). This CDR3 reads CASSIQGAGIQGYTF. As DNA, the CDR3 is TGTGCCAGTAGTATCCAGGGGGCGGGAATACAAGGCTACACCTTC.

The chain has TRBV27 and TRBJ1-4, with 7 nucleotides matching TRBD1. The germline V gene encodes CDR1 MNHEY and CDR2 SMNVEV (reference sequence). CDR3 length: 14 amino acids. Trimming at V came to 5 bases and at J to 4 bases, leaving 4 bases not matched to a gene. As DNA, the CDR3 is TGTGCCAGCAGTCTCGGGACAGTTAATGAAAAACTGTTTTTT. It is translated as CASSLGTVNEKLFF. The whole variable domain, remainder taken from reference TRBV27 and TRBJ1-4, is EAQVTQNPRYLITVTGKKLTVTCSQNMNHEYMSWYRQDPGLGLRQIYYSMNVEVTDKGDVPEGYKVSRKEKRNFPLILESPSPNQTSLYFCASSLGTVNEKLFFGSGTQLSVL.

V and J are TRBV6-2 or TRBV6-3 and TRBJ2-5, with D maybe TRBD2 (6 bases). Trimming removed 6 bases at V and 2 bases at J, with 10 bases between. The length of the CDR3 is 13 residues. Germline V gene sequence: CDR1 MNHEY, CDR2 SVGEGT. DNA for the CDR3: TGTGCCAGCAGCGCGACTAGACAAGAGACCCAGTACTTC. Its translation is CASSATRQETQYF.

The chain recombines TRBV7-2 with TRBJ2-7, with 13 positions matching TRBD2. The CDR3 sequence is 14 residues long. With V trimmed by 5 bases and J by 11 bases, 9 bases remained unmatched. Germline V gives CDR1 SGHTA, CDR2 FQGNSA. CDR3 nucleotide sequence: TGTGCCAGCAGCCCAGGGACTAGCGGGGCCTTGGAGTACTTC. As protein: CASSPGTSGALEYF.

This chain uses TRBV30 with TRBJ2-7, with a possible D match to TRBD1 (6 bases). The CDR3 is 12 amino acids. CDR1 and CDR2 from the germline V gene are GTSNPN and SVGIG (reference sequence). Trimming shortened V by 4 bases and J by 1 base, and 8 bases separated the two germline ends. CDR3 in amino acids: CAWTGTSYEQYF. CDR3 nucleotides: TGTGCCTGGACAGGGACATCCTACGAGCAGTACTTC. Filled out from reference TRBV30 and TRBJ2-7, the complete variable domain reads SQTIHQWPATLVQPVGSPLSLECTVEGTSNPNLYWYRQAAGRGLQLLFYSVGIGQISSEVPQNLSASRPQDRQFILSSKKLLLSDSGFYLCAWTGTSYEQYFGPGTRLTVT.

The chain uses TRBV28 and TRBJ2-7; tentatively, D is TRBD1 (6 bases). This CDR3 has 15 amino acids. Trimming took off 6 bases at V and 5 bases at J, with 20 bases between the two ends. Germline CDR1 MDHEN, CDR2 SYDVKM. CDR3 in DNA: TGTGCCAGCAGCTCAAGGGACACAAGTGCGGACGAGCAGTACTTC. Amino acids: CASSSRDTSADEQYF.

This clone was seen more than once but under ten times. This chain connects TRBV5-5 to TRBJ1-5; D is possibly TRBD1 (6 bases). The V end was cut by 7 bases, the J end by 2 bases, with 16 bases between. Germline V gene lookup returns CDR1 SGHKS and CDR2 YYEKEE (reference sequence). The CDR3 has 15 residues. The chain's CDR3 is CASEAGDLGNQPQHF. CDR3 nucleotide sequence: TGTGCCAGCGAAGCAGGGGATTTGGGCAATCAGCCCCAGCATTTT.

CDR3 protein: CASSSPGLGLDNEQFF. CDR3 DNA sequence: TGTGCCAGCAGCTCACCGGGACTAGGATTAGACAATGAGCAGTTCTTC. The rearrangement joins TRBV7-6 to TRBJ2-1, with 8 bases identical to TRBD2. CDR1 is SGHVS and CDR2 is FNYEAQ in the germline V gene. Trimming took 4 bases from V and 5 from J; bases not matched to a gene: 10. The CDR3 extends over 16 amino acids.

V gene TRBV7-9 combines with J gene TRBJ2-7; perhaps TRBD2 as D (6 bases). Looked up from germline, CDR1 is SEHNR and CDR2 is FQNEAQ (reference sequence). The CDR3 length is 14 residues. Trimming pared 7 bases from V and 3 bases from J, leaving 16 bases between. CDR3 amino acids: CASTLPGEGYEQYF. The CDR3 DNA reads TGTGCCAGCACCCTCCCGGGGGAAGGCTACGAGCAGTACTTC.

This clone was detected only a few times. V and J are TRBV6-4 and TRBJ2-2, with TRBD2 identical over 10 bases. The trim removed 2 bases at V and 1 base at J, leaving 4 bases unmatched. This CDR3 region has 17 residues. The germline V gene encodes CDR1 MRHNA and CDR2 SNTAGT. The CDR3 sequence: CASSDGVAGGNTGELFF. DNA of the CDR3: TGTGCCAGCAGTGACGGGGTAGCGGGAGGGAACACCGGGGAGCTGTTTTTT.

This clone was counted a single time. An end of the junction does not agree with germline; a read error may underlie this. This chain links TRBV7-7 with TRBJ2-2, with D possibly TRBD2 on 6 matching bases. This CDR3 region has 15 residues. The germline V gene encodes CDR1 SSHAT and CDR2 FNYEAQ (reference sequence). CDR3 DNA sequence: TGTGCTAGCAGCTCCGGGGGTTACGGCACCGGGGAGCTGTTTTTT. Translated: CASSSGGYGTGELFF. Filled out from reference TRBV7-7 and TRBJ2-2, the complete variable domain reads GAGVSQSPRYKVTKRGQDVTLRCDPISSHATLYWYQQALGQGPEFLTYFNYEAQPDKSGLPSDRFSAERPEGSISTLTIQRTEQRDSAMYRCASSSGGYGTGELFFGEGSRLTVL.

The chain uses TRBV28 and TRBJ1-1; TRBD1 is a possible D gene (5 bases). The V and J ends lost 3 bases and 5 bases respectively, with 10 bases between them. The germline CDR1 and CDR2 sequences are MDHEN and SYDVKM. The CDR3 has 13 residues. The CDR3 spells CASSLQGRTEAFF. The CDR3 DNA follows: TGTGCCAGCAGTTTGCAGGGAAGGACTGAAGCTTTCTTT. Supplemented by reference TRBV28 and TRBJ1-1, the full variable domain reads DVKVTQSSRYLVKRTGEKVFLECVQDMDHENMFWYRQDPGLGLRLIYFSYDVKMKEKGDIPEGYSVSREKKERFSLILESASTNQTSMYLCASSLQGRTEAFFGQGTRLTVV.

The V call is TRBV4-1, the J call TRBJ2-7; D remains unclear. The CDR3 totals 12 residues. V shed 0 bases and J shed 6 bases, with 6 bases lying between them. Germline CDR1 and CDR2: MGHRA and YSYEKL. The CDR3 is CASSQDFLEQYF. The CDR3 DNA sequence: TGCGCCAGCAGCCAAGATTTTCTCGAGCAGTACTTC.

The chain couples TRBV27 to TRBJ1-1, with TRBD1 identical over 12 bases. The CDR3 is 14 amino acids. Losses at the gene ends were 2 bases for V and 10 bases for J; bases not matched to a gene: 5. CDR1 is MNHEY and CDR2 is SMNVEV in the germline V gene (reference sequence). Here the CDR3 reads CASSLPGTGGLAFF. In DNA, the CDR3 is TGTGCCAGCAGTTTACCCGGGACAGGGGGCTTAGCTTTCTTT.

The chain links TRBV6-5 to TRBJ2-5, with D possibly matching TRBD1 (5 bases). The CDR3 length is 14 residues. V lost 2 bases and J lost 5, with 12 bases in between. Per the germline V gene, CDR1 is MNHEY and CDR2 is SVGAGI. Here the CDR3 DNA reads TGTGCCAGCAGTTACGTGTCAGGGTGGGAGACCCAGTACTTC. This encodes CASSYVSGWETQYF.

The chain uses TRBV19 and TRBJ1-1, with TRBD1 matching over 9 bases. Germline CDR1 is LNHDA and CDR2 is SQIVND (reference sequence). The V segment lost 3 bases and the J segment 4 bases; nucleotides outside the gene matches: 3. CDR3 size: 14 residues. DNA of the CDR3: TGTGCCAGTAGTATCGGACAGGGGTCCACTGAAGCTTTCTTT. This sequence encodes CASSIGQGSTEAFF.